A single sample is the source of the 28 T cell receptor beta chains below, sequenced in a study of blood T cells in healthy people across ages (dated by TCRdb to the mid-2010s). Libraries were constructed by 5' RACE. Instrument used: Illumina HiSeq 2500. A second roughly 6 to 11 cycle PCR used a sample-barcoded 5' primer and a J-beta primer mix. Through fastp at Q25 and MiXCR, TCRdb rebuilt clones from the public reads, retaining in-frame beta chains. Every distinct CDR3 protein forms one entry, paired with its most common genes and DNA. For this sample there are around 970,000 distinct CDR3 sequences; about 51% appear just once. Around 21% of the sample is in the top ten clones. The sequenced sample consisted of blood. These TCRs come from a woman aged 60-75 years in good health.

This chain connects TRBV20-1 to TRBJ2-1, with TRBD2 matching over 9 bases. This CDR3 region has 15 residues. V shed 5 bases and J 9 bases; nucleotides not matched to a gene: 14. Germline V gene sequence: CDR1 DFQATT, CDR2 SNEGSKA (reference sequence). The CDR3 here is CSAHLNPGLAFEQFF. CDR3 nucleotides: TGCAGTGCTCACTTGAACCCGGGACTAGCATTTGAGCAGTTCTTC.

DNA for the CDR3: TGTGCCAGCAGTTTATTGGGCCAGGACTCCTACGAGCAGTACTTC. Protein: CASSLLGQDSYEQYF. The genes are TRBV27 and TRBJ2-7; no clear D gene. The CDR3 contains 15 residues. Germline assignment: CDR1 MNHEY and CDR2 SMNVEV (reference sequence). V dropped 1 base and J dropped 0 bases, with 10 bases sitting between them.

This chain connects TRBV12-3 or TRBV12-4 to TRBJ2-7, with D unresolved. Judging by the DNA end, TRBJ2-5 fits better; the J call may be wrong. The CDR3 sequence is 14 residues long. For the CDR3, the DNA is TGTGCCAGCAGTTTAGGGAACGCGGCAGAGACCCAGTACTTC. This translates into CASSLGNAAETQYF.

The V gene is TRBV7-2, the J gene TRBJ2-5; no reliable D call. V gave up 1 base and J gave up 7 bases, with 10 bases separating them. This CDR3 comprises 13 residues. The germline V gene encodes CDR1 SGHTA and CDR2 FQGNSA. As DNA, the CDR3 is TGTGCCAGCAGCTTAGGATTGGAGCGGACCCAGTACTTC. This codes for CASSLGLERTQYF.

In its sample, this clonotype was seen a few times. The V call is TRBV20-1, the J call TRBJ2-3; D is ambiguous. The CDR3 has 14 amino acids. CDR1 and CDR2 (germline): DFQATT, SNEGSKA (reference sequence). V lost 3 bases to trimming and J lost 6 bases, with 16 bases between them. The CDR3 loop is CSASFQGEEDTQYF. The CDR3 DNA reads as TGCAGTGCTAGTTTCCAAGGAGAGGAGGATACGCAGTATTTT.

The rearrangement joins TRBV11-3 to TRBJ2-1; the match to TRBD1 covers 9 bases. Germline CDR1 SGHNT, CDR2 YENEEA. The CDR3 loop spans 17 amino acids. V gave up 5 bases and J gave up 4 bases; unmatched junction bases: 12. The CDR3 spells CASSRQSGTGSYNEQFF. The CDR3 DNA is TGTGCCAGCAGCCGACAATCCGGGACAGGGAGTTACAATGAGCAGTTCTTC.

This clonotype was detected a few times. An end of the junction does not agree with germline; a read error may underlie this. Here the CDR3 DNA reads TGTACCAGCAGCTCCCTACAGGGGTCGGCCAAAAACATTCAGTACTTC. It translates to CTSSSLQGSAKNIQYF. The rearrangement joins TRBV5-4 to TRBJ2-4, with 7 bases matching TRBD1. Germline assignment: CDR1 SGHNT and CDR2 YYREEE (reference sequence). This CDR3 spans 16 amino acids.

This clonotype was found a few times. The rearrangement joins TRBV10-3 to TRBJ2-6; D gene unclear. Trimming stripped 5 bases from V and 2 bases from J, with 7 bases between. Looked up from germline, CDR1 is ENHRY and CDR2 is SYGVKD. The CDR3 is 14 residues long. CDR3 loop: CAISLGTGANVLTF. The CDR3 DNA reads as TGTGCCATCAGTCTGGGAACTGGGGCCAACGTCCTGACTTTC.

The chain recombines TRBV10-3 with TRBJ2-6; 10 bases are shared with TRBD1. Trimming removed 2 bases from V and 0 bases from J; junction bases left unmatched: 7. This CDR3 has 19 amino acids. Per the germline V gene, CDR1 is ENHRY and CDR2 is SYGVKD. DNA of the CDR3: TGTGCCATCAGTGAGGCGGGACAGGGGAGGTCCTCTGGGGCCAACGTCCTGACTTTC. As protein: CAISEAGQGRSSGANVLTF.

This clonotype was seen a single time. The rearrangement uses TRBV6-2 or TRBV6-3 and TRBJ2-7; no firm D call. With the DNA end fitting TRBJ2-5 better, the J assignment may be wrong. The CDR3 spans 13 residues. Germline CDR1 reads MNHEY; CDR2 reads SVGEGT. The CDR3 DNA reads TGTGCCAGCAGACGCGAATCGTCGGAGACCCAGTACTTC. Translation: CASRRESSETQYF.

The table lists this clonotype with a count of one. The V call is TRBV6-1, the J call TRBJ1-6; D is unclear. CDR3 length: 15 residues. CDR1 is MNHNS and CDR2 is SASEGT in the germline V gene. Deletions cut 7 bases from V and 4 bases from J, with 14 bases between. The CDR3 loop is CASNQNGRYNSPLHF. The DNA for the CDR3 is TGTGCCAGCAACCAAAACGGGAGGTATAATTCACCCCTCCACTTT.

V is TRBV21-1 and J is TRBJ1-4. TRBV21-1 is a pseudogene locus. The CDR3 is made up of 14 amino acids. CDR3: CASSASRPGEKLFF. CDR3 in DNA: TGTGCCAGCAGCGCCTCCCGACCAGGCGAAAAACTGTTTTTT.

The rearrangement links TRBV12-3 or TRBV12-4 to TRBJ2-3; TRBD2 matches 8 bases. V gave up 5 bases and J gave up 7 bases; unmatched junction bases: 14. The CDR3 length is 16 residues. CDR3 amino acids: CASSPPGSGRKHTQYF. CDR3 coding DNA: TGTGCCAGCAGTCCACCGGGGAGCGGGAGAAAACATACGCAGTATTTT.

This clonotype was observed a handful of times. The chain carries TRBV4-3 and TRBJ2-3; 10 bases line up with TRBD2. V was pared by 2 bases and J by 2 bases, with 4 bases of the junction left unmatched. CDR1 LGHNA and CDR2 YSLEER come from the germline V gene. CDR3 size: 16 residues. CDR3: CASSQTSGDPTDTQYF. CDR3 nucleotides: TGCGCCAGCAGCCAAACTAGCGGGGATCCCACAGATACGCAGTATTTT.

In its sample, this clonotype was seen a few times. The chain recombines TRBV4-3 with TRBJ1-2; the D gene is possibly TRBD1 (5 bases). This CDR3 contains 18 residues. Deletions cut 1 base from V and 6 bases from J, with 24 bases between. Germline CDR1 reads LGHNA; CDR2 reads YSLEER. DNA for the CDR3: TGCGCCAGCAGCCAAGGCCCCAAAGGGTCGACGGGGCTCAATGGCTACACCTTC. It translates to CASSQGPKGSTGLNGYTF.

This clonotype has more than one count but fewer than ten. J is TRBJ2-4 and V is TRBV4-3; D remains unclear. The J call may be wrong; the DNA end is better matched by TRBJ2-7. The CDR3 has 16 residues. Germline CDR1 is LGHNA and CDR2 is YSLEER. The CDR3 DNA reads TGCGCCAGCAGCCAAGATCAGATTGGGTCTTACTACGAGCAGTACTTC. It translates to CASSQDQIGSYYEQYF.

The genes are TRBV5-5 and TRBJ2-5; no definite D call. This CDR3 has 14 amino acids. Per germline, CDR1 SGHKS and CDR2 YYEKEE (reference sequence). Deletions cut 4 bases from V and 1 base from J, with 11 bases between. The CDR3 spells CASSPRGAQETQYF. CDR3 in DNA: TGTGCCAGCAGCCCGCGTGGAGCCCAAGAGACCCAGTACTTC.

This clonotype was found a few times. V is TRBV6-2 or TRBV6-3 and J is TRBJ2-3; 10 positions agree with TRBD1. The J segment lost 3 bases and the V segment lost 5 bases, leaving 8 bases of the junction unmatched. This CDR3 is 16 amino acids long. Germline V CDR1 and CDR2: MNHEY, SVGEGT. This CDR3 reads CASSTRQGAGTDTQYF. Here the CDR3 DNA reads TGTGCCAGCAGTACACGACAGGGGGCTGGGACAGATACGCAGTATTTT.

As concerns this clonotype: The junction does not match germline at one end; this may be a read error. V and J are TRBV4-1 and TRBJ2-3; 10 nucleotides match TRBD1. The CDR3 sequence is 17 residues long. Germline lookup yields CDR1 MGHRA and CDR2 YSYEKL. The DNA for the CDR3 is TGCGCCAGCAGCCAAGATAGGTCGGACAGGGGGACAGATATGCAGTATTTT. Encoded protein: CASSQDRSDRGTDMQYF.

The rearrangement links TRBV12-3 or TRBV12-4 to TRBJ2-3, with a possible D match to TRBD2 (5 bases). V shed 3 bases and J shed 3 bases, with 13 bases lying between them. The CDR3 sequence is 15 residues long. The CDR3 bases are TGTGCCAGCAGTTTTAACGGGATTACTACAGATACGCAGTATTTT. Its protein product is CASSFNGITTDTQYF.

The chain carries TRBV7-3 and TRBJ2-2; D perhaps matches TRBD2 (5 bases). This CDR3 region has 15 residues. With 1 base removed from V and 5 bases from J, the gap between germline ends came to 11 bases. The germline gives CDR1 SGHTA, CDR2 FQGTGA. CDR3 DNA: TGTGCCAGCAGCTTAAGGGGTCGGGGTACCGGGGAGCTGTTTTTT. It specifies CASSLRGRGTGELFF. The full variable domain, rest sourced from reference TRBV7-3 and TRBJ2-2, is GAGVSQTPSNKVTEKGKYVELRCDPISGHTALYWYRQSLGQGPEFLIYFQGTGAADDSGLPNDRFFAVRPEGSVSTLKIQRTERGDSAVYLCASSLRGRGTGELFFGEGSRLTVL.

The chain uses TRBV18 and TRBJ2-1, with 11 bases aligning to TRBD2. The germline gives CDR1 KGHSH, CDR2 LQKENI. The CDR3 runs 15 residues. The V segment lost 2 bases and the J segment 8 bases; nucleotides outside the gene matches: 5. CDR3: CASSPSLAGGDEQFF. CDR3 nucleotides: TGTGCCAGCTCACCAAGCTTAGCGGGAGGGGATGAGCAGTTCTTC. Variable domain in full (rest from reference TRBV18 and TRBJ2-1): NAGVMQNPRHLVRRRGQEARLRCSPMKGHSHVYWYRQLPEEGLKFMVYLQKENIIDESGMPKERFSAEFPKEGPSILRIQQVVRGDSAAYFCASSPSLAGGDEQFFGPGTRLTVL.

This rearrangement joins TRBV7-9 to TRBJ2-5, with TRBD1 matching 10 bases. The DNA matches TRBJ2-7 better at its end, which makes the J call doubtful. Germline V gene sequence: CDR1 SEHNR, CDR2 FQNEAQ (reference sequence). CDR3 length: 15 residues. The CDR3 loop is CASTAGDRGSYEQYF. The CDR3 DNA is TGTGCCAGCACCGCCGGGGACAGGGGAAGTTACGAGCAGTACTTC.

The CDR3: CASSLDRLRGTQYF. Here the CDR3 DNA reads TGTGCCAGCAGTCTTGACCGACTCCGGGGGACCCAGTACTTC. This rearrangement joins TRBV28 to TRBJ2-5, with TRBD2 as a possible D gene (5 bases). CDR1 MDHEN and CDR2 SYDVKM come from the germline V gene. CDR3 length: 14 residues. With 5 bases removed from V and 7 bases from J, the gap between germline ends came to 17 bases. The full variable domain, its missing parts supplied by reference TRBV28 and TRBJ2-5, is DVKVTQSSRYLVKRTGEKVFLECVQDMDHENMFWYRQDPGLGLRLIYFSYDVKMKEKGDIPEGYSVSREKKERFSLILESASTNQTSMYLCASSLDRLRGTQYFGPGTRLLVL.

This clonotype came up once. With a much larger clone just one base away, this may be a read error. The rearrangement uses TRBV5-1 and TRBJ2-5; 7 bases agree with TRBD2. The CDR3 consists of 14 residues. The germline V gene encodes CDR1 SGHRS and CDR2 YFSETQ. V was clipped by 3 bases and J by 1 base; unmatched bases: 3. The CDR3 sequence: CASSWGGTQETQYF. The CDR3 nucleotides are TGCGCCAGCAGCTGGGGGGGGACCCAAGAGACCCAGTACTTC. The full variable domain, in which reference TRBV5-1 and TRBJ2-5 provide the parts outside the CDR3, is KAGVTQTPRYLIKTRGQQVTLSCSPISGHRSVSWYQQTPGQGLQFLFEYFSETQRNKGNFPGRFSGRQFSNSRSEMNVSTLELGDSALYLCASSWGGTQETQYFGPGTRLLVL.

The chain combines TRBV12-3 or TRBV12-4 with TRBJ1-1; D remains unclear. This CDR3 has 15 residues. V lost 5 bases and J 1 base, leaving 14 bases between the germline ends. As DNA, the CDR3 is TGTGCCAGCAGTCTGGACGGGCTCTGGAACACTGAAGCTTTCTTT. Its protein is CASSLDGLWNTEAFF.

The chain uses TRBV20-1 and TRBJ1-1; 10 nucleotides line up with TRBD1. Germline V gene data show CDR1 as DFQATT and CDR2 as SNEGSKA (reference sequence). V lost 6 bases, J lost 8 bases, and 9 bases stayed unmatched. The CDR3 runs 13 residues. CDR3: CSARTRQGAEAFF. For the CDR3, the DNA is TGCAGTGCGAGAACGAGACAGGGGGCAGAAGCTTTCTTT.

This clonotype was found once. The chain is built from TRBV4-2 and TRBJ2-7; D assignment may be TRBD1 or TRBD2 (6 bases each). Between the trimmed V and J ends, which lost 1 base and 2 bases, there was a span of 12 bases. The CDR3 sequence is 15 residues long. Per germline, CDR1 LGHNA and CDR2 YNFKEQ. CDR3: CASSQGRGRTYEQYF. CDR3 sequence (DNA): TGTGCCAGCAGCCAAGGACGGGGGCGGACCTACGAGCAGTACTTC.